The TCR beta chain described here comes from a study of vaccination and CD4 T cells after COVID-19. The Oncomine TCR Beta short-read assay sequenced DNA from cultured CD4+ T cells. The template was genomic DNA from cultured CD4+ T cells. TCRdb reanalysed the PCR reads using MiXCR and keeps one entry per CDR3 protein. The data contain 15,000 or so distinct CDR3 sequences, 63% of them singletons. Trimming cost V 7 bases and J 6 bases, with 16 bases left between them. Germline V gene sequence: CDR1 SNHLY, CDR2 FYNNEI. The CDR3 length is 14 residues. The treatment was: approximately 9-day PBMC culture with coronavirus spike peptide pools or control peptides (ViraFEST assay). On this clonotype itself: Its specificity is unknown.

This TCR came from a human donor who had recovered from COVID-19. V and J are TRBV2 and TRBJ1-5; perhaps TRBD1 as D (6 bases). Specimen: CD4+ T cells from blood, cultured in vitro. In DNA form, the CDR3 reads TGTGCCAGCACCAAGGGGGTTGGGAGTCAGCCCCAGCATTTT. Amino acid sequence: CASTKGVGSQPQHF.